Reported below is one T cell receptor (beta chain). Antigen specificity is unknown. PCR amplification relied on 60 Vbeta primers (plus 13 Jbeta primers). Data came from immunoSEQ multiplex PCR; TCRdb stores just in-frame clones and leaves some out. Among 100,000 to 120,000 clones, 65% to 80% were seen once, and the ten largest hold approximately 5.6%. Trimming removed 5 bases from V and 1 base from J, with 10 bases in between. The CDR3 contains 14 residues. Germline V CDR1 and CDR2: SEHNR, FQNEAQ (reference sequence). The source of the sample is a study of cytomegalovirus exposure and HLA in healthy donors. Overall study findings and caveats: For most TCR beta V segments, an earlier analysis put the productive rate at about 87% or about 30% of the time.

This sequence originates from a man under 40 in good health and CMV-seropositive. The sequenced sample consisted of PBMCs. J is TRBJ2-3 and V is TRBV7-9, with D tentatively TRBD2 (5 bases). CDR3 nucleotide sequence: TGTGCCAGCAGCCCCCGGCGGGGCACAGATACGCAGTATTTT. Translated, it gives CASSPRRGTDTQYF.